A single TCR beta chain is shown here with its context. This clone's antigen is unknown. No quality values exist for individual bases; no much larger clone is one base distant. The CDR3 starts with the cysteine, ends with the phenylalanine, and has 13 residues. Kept here is only the CDR3 DNA, which spans 39 bases and is read in frame from base 1. CDR1 and CDR2 (SGDLS, YYNGEE) derive from the germline V gene. Ends trimmed: V by 0 bases, J by 6 bases; bases unmatched to a gene: 3. The collaborating institutions used their own protocols to collect whole blood in K2EDTA tubes. Collaborator samples were shipped for TCRbeta analysis as frozen whole blood, isolated PBMCs, or DNA extracted from either sample type. The immunoSEQ Assay, a bias-controlled multiplex PCR, was used to amplify TCRbeta CDR3 regions from genomic DNA. The source study handled its data this way. The number of nucleated cells in each sample was estimated by amplification of reference gene primers within the assay. To quantify the absolute abundance of each unique TCRbeta CDR3 rearrangement, sequence reads were collapsed and filtered. Productive Simpson clonality was computed per sample as the square root of Simpson's diversity index over productive rearrangements. The source is immuneACCESS, and TCRdb retained only in-frame sequences with V and J called. Part of the clones is not carried over; for the studies checked, unresolved V genes explain less than half of this, and the remainder is unexplained. That table supplies the V and J calls and clone size; D and trimming were determined from the DNA. The sample table lists about 210,000 clones, about 78% of them with a count of one. The ten largest make up more than 7% of the sample.

The sample comes from a study of blood T cell repertoires in COVID-19 (dated by TCRdb to 2020 to 2021). The study in broad terms: Samples from collaborators originated in the United States, Italy and Spain and spanned both the acute and convalescent phases of COVID-19. The prospective study material was composed of cDNA or gDNA derived from T cells, B-cell-depleted T cells, or PBMCs. HLA class I and class II types, where available, came from metadata supplied by the sample provider rather than from assay-based typing. Sample metadata almost always included a de-identified subject ID, COVID-19 status, age in years and sex. The repertoires were made available in a free public database intended to serve as a resource for research on the immune response to SARS-CoV-2. The samples were drawn from the first 160 participants of the ongoing ImmuneRACE study and from 950 to 1,500 subjects provided by 6 global collaborators. Subjects who had been exposed to COVID-19, were actively infected with it, or had recovered from it provided the deeply sampled blood TCRbeta repertoires that made up the dataset. Broad study findings and their caveats: The quantity of clinical and demographic metadata differed by source and by participant and was supplied without curation.

The chain was built from TRBV9 and TRBJ2-7; TRBD2 aligns with 7 central bases. The specimen sequenced was peripheral blood. The sequence came from a woman aged 70-85 years with acute or convalescent COVID-19. CDR3 loop: CASSVAGEGEQYF. The sequenced DNA: TGTGCCAGCAGCGTAGCGGGGGAGGGCGAGCAGTACTTC.